Listed here are 23 T cell receptor beta chains from one sample, sequenced in a study of blood T cell repertoires in COVID-19. The assay was immunoSEQ multiplex PCR, and TCRdb's table has in-frame clones only and misses some. The table lists 200,000 to 250,000 clones, 88% of them singletons. Sequenced material: peripheral blood. The receptors stem from a woman aged 60-75 years with acute or convalescent COVID-19.

This chain uses TRBV18 with TRBJ1-3; a weak D match, TRBD1 (5 bases). Germline-derived CDR1 and CDR2 are KGHSH and LQKENI. CDR3 length equals 14 residues. The V end was cut by 6 bases, the J end by 2 bases, with 11 bases between. In DNA form, the CDR3 reads TGTGCCAGCTCGAAACCAGGGACTGGAAACACCATATATTTT. This translates into CASSKPGTGNTIYF. Full variable domain (missing parts from reference TRBV18 and TRBJ1-3): NAGVMQNPRHLVRRRGQEARLRCSPMKGHSHVYWYRQLPEEGLKFMVYLQKENIIDESGMPKERFSAEFPKEGPSILRIQQVVRGDSAAYFCASSKPGTGNTIYFGEGSWLTVV.

The chain links TRBV6-5 to TRBJ2-5; 8 bases match TRBD1. This CDR3 has 14 amino acids. Germline assignment: CDR1 MNHEY and CDR2 SVGAGI. The trim removed 8 bases at V and 4 bases at J, leaving 9 bases unmatched. In nucleotides, the CDR3 is TGTGCCAGCCGACAGGGGCTGGGGGGAGAGACCCAGTACTTC. It encodes CASRQGLGGETQYF.

The CDR3 loop is CASSQIGTGVRTDTQYF. The CDR3 bases are TGTGCCAGCAGCCAGATAGGGACAGGGGTGAGGACAGATACGCAGTATTTT. The V gene is TRBV3-1 (or the pseudogene TRBV3-2), the J gene TRBJ2-3; TRBD1 aligns across 10 bases. This CDR3 has 17 amino acids. The trim removed 3 bases at V and 3 bases at J, leaving 9 bases unmatched. Germline V gene sequence: CDR1 LGHDT, CDR2 YNNKEL (reference sequence).

The genes are TRBV27 and TRBJ2-1; no clear D. This CDR3 comprises 14 residues. V gave up 6 bases and J gave up 3 bases, with 12 bases separating them. Germline V gene lookup returns CDR1 MNHEY and CDR2 SMNVEV (reference sequence). The CDR3 DNA is TGTGCCAGCAGCCGCGGAGACCACTACAATGAGCAGTTCTTC. This encodes CASSRGDHYNEQFF.

The chain joins TRBV30 to TRBJ2-7, with D perhaps matching TRBD1 (8 bases). This CDR3 is built from 16 residues. V lost 3 bases and J lost 2, with 20 bases in between. Germline values: CDR1 GTSNPN, CDR2 SVGIG (reference sequence). The CDR3 reads CAWSRTGRGPTYEQYF. CDR3 in DNA: TGTGCCTGGAGCCGGACAGGGAGGGGACCTACCTACGAGCAGTACTTC.

This clone occurred a few times. This chain connects TRBV7-2 to TRBJ1-1, with 8 bases identical to TRBD1. The CDR3 sequence is 17 residues long. The junction had 12 bases not matched to a gene; V was cut back by 1 base and J by 5 bases. Germline V lookup: CDR1 SGHTA, CDR2 FQGNSA. The CDR3 nucleotides read TGTGCCAGCAGCTTAGTGCCAGGGGGCTCGGGAGTTACTGAAGCTTTCTTT. Its protein product is CASSLVPGGSGVTEAFF.

This chain uses TRBV6-6 with TRBJ1-4, with 9 bases aligning to TRBD1. The CDR3 covers 18 residues. Losses at the gene ends were 5 bases for V and 5 bases for J; bases not matched to a gene: 15. CDR1 and CDR2 from the germline V gene are MNHNY and SVGAGI (reference sequence). The CDR3 loop reads CASSPGQGRPGANEKLFF. CDR3 bases: TGTGCCAGCAGTCCGGGACAGGGAAGACCCGGGGCCAATGAAAAACTGTTTTTT.

The gene calls are TRBV30 and TRBJ1-4, with 8 positions matching TRBD1. Trimming took 3 bases from V and 8 from J; bases not matched to a gene: 11. In germline, CDR1 is GTSNPN, CDR2 SVGIG (reference sequence). This CDR3 has 15 amino acids. DNA of the CDR3: TGTGCCTGGAGACCAAACAGGGGGTATGGAGAAAAACTGTTTTTT. Its protein is CAWRPNRGYGEKLFF.

The chain has TRBV25-1 and TRBJ1-2; 7 bases match TRBD1. J was trimmed by 8 bases and V by 9 bases; bases with no gene match: 9. Per the germline V gene, CDR1 is MGHDK and CDR2 is SYGVNS. CDR3 size: 12 residues. The CDR3 nucleotides are TGTGCCAGTCTTGCAGGGGGAAAGGGCTACACCTTC. Its protein product is CASLAGGKGYTF.

The rearrangement joins TRBV11-3 to TRBJ2-1, with 13 positions matching TRBD2. V was pared by 0 bases and J by 7 bases, with 3 bases of the junction left unmatched. Germline-derived CDR1 and CDR2 are SGHNT and YENEEA. The length of the CDR3 is 16 residues. CDR3 sequence: CASSLELAGGSNEQFF. The CDR3 DNA is TGTGCCAGCAGCTTAGAACTAGCGGGGGGGTCGAATGAGCAGTTCTTC.

The chain carries TRBV7-8 and TRBJ1-1, with 9 bases that match TRBD1. The V and J ends lost 6 bases and 7 bases, in that order; junction bases with no gene match: 6. The CDR3 extends over 13 amino acids. The germline V gene encodes CDR1 SGHVS and CDR2 FQNEAQ. The CDR3 is CASRIRQGGEAFF. The CDR3 DNA is TGTGCCAGCAGGATACGACAGGGGGGTGAAGCTTTCTTT.

The chain joins TRBV10-3 to TRBJ1-1; 8 bases line up with TRBD1. With V trimmed by 5 bases and J by 4 bases, 9 bases remained unmatched. Per germline, CDR1 ENHRY and CDR2 SYGVKD. The CDR3 spans 15 residues. In DNA, the CDR3 is TGTGCCATCAGTTCTTTCAGGGGGCGAAGCACTGAAGCTTTCTTT. This encodes CAISSFRGRSTEAFF.

This chain uses TRBV2 with TRBJ1-2; TRBD1 aligns across 7 bases. In germline, CDR1 is SNHLY, CDR2 FYNNEI. This CDR3 is 14 amino acids long. The V segment lost 6 bases and the J segment 2 bases; nucleotides outside the gene matches: 6. The CDR3 nucleotides are TGTGCCAGCAGCGACAGGGTCGACAACTATGGCTACACCTTC. As protein: CASSDRVDNYGYTF.

The rearrangement links TRBV4-2 to TRBJ2-7; 10 bases are shared with TRBD1. Germline V gene lookup returns CDR1 LGHNA and CDR2 YNFKEQ. The CDR3 is 15 residues long. With V trimmed by 4 bases and J by 2 bases, 5 bases remained unmatched. The DNA for the CDR3 is TGTGCCAGCAGCCCATCCGGGACAGGGGCCTACGAGCAGTACTTC. As protein: CASSPSGTGAYEQYF.

The V gene is TRBV19, the J gene TRBJ1-2; the match to TRBD1 covers 9 bases. Germline lookup yields CDR1 LNHDA and CDR2 SQIVND (reference sequence). The CDR3 length is 15 residues. The V segment lost 5 bases and the J segment 8 bases; nucleotides outside the gene matches: 12. Here the CDR3 DNA reads TGTGCCAGTAGTGGAACCGGGACAGGGAGGTTCGGCTACACCTTC. This encodes CASSGTGTGRFGYTF.

This clone was seen a single time. The chain is built from TRBV7-9 and TRBJ2-6, with TRBD2 matching 14 bases. V was pared by 5 bases and J by 10 bases, with 10 bases of the junction left unmatched. The CDR3 covers 17 residues. CDR1 and CDR2 from the germline V gene are SEHNR and FQNEAQ (reference sequence). The CDR3 protein is CASSAPGTSGSYNVLTF. For the CDR3, the DNA is TGTGCCAGCAGCGCGCCCGGGACTAGCGGGAGTTATAACGTCCTGACTTTC.

The V call is TRBV28, the J call TRBJ1-5, with 7 bases identical to TRBD1. After removal of 6 bases from V and 0 bases from J, the junction contained 8 bases not matched to a gene. CDR3 length: 16 residues. Germline V gives CDR1 MDHEN, CDR2 SYDVKM. CDR3 protein: CASRRGDSSSNQPQHF. For the CDR3, the DNA is TGTGCCAGCAGAAGGGGGGACAGCAGTAGCAATCAGCCCCAGCATTTT.

This sequence joins TRBV3-1 (or the pseudogene TRBV3-2) and TRBJ1-2; D unclear. CDR3 size: 16 residues. CDR1 and CDR2 from the germline V gene are LGHDT and YNNKEL (reference sequence). V lost 1 base and J 1 base, leaving 13 bases between the germline ends. The CDR3 loop reads CASSQGASTLNYGYTF. The CDR3 DNA follows: TGTGCCAGCAGCCAAGGGGCCAGCACCCTTAACTATGGCTACACCTTC.

The V and J genes are TRBV5-1 and TRBJ1-6, with D perhaps matching TRBD1 (5 bases). The CDR3 contains 14 residues. The germline gives CDR1 SGHRS, CDR2 YFSETQ. The V and J ends lost 2 bases and 3 bases respectively, with 6 bases between them. The CDR3 region is CASSLGVYNSPLHF. CDR3 coding DNA: TGCGCCAGCAGCTTAGGGGTCTATAATTCACCCCTCCACTTT.

V and J are TRBV10-2 and TRBJ2-7; 10 positions match TRBD2. Germline loops: CDR1 WSHSY, CDR2 SAAADI. This CDR3 has 15 amino acids. Trimming cost V 6 bases and J 0 bases; bases outside gene matches: 5. The CDR3 region is CASRPLAGPSYEQYF. The CDR3 DNA is TGCGCCAGCAGACCACTAGCGGGACCCTCCTACGAGCAGTACTTC.

The rearrangement links TRBV28 to TRBJ2-2; 9 bases agree with TRBD1. Germline CDR1 MDHEN, CDR2 SYDVKM. This CDR3 contains 16 residues. Germline trimming cut 5 bases from V and 6 bases from J; bases unmatched to any gene: 10. The CDR3 protein is CASSRPLGQGPGELFF. In nucleotides, the CDR3 is TGTGCCAGCAGTCGCCCTCTGGGACAGGGACCCGGGGAGCTGTTTTTT.

This chain connects TRBV29-1 to TRBJ2-3; 9 bases align to TRBD2. Germline CDR1 reads SQVTM; CDR2 reads ANQGSEA. The CDR3 runs 14 residues. V gave up 4 bases and J gave up 6 bases; unmatched junction bases: 8. The CDR3 is CSVALREGPDTQYF. The CDR3 DNA reads as TGCAGCGTTGCTTTGCGGGAGGGCCCGGATACGCAGTATTTT.

This chain joins TRBV11-2 and TRBJ2-7; 11 bases agree with TRBD1. Germline lookup yields CDR1 SGHAT and CDR2 FQNNGV. The length of the CDR3 is 16 residues. J gave up 0 bases and V 5 bases, and 6 bases lay outside the gene matches. The CDR3 DNA reads TGTGCCAGCAGCGCTACCGGGACAGGGGGCTCCTACGAGCAGTACTTC. Protein product: CASSATGTGGSYEQYF.